This TCR beta chain derives from a study of T cell responses to AZD1222 COVID-19 vaccine (dated by TCRdb to the early 2020s). The study in broad terms: AZD1222 recipients given second doses at about 4 weeks or at about 12 weeks were pooled, since spike-specific TCR depth and breadth were not found to differ between the two schedules. TCR sequencing covered approximately 230 trial participants: 207 given two doses of AZD1222 and approximately 25 given two doses of MenACWY control vaccine. Enrollment into the trials was organized by age into subgroups of 18-55, 56-69 and 70-plus years, and those subgroups contained roughly 150, 30 and 60 TCR-sequenced participants, respectively.

What the authors observed across the whole study: CD4 TCRs associated with the vaccine covered the entire spike protein, and the dominant responses were in regions 160-218 and 743-854. Nearly half of unique spike-specific TCRs reportedly recognized epitopes outside regions mutated in the B.1.351 and B.1.1.7 variants. Participants were mostly white British, with more females than males. The authors suggested clonal diversity may have been underestimated. Because no samples from the day 14 peak response were available, repertoires could be characterized only after the peak T cell response. The 56-69-year group was small, and its depth increase did not reach significance, likely because of low power. Conclusions about previously exposed vaccinees are limited because only five to seven AZD1222 recipients were SARS-CoV-2 seropositive at baseline. After two AZD1222 doses, spike-specific TCR breadth and depth were significantly higher than at day 0 and than in MenACWY recipients.

V was cut back by 5 bases and J by 8 bases, leaving a gap of 10 bases between them. In the germline V gene (reference sequence), CDR1 corresponds to GTSNPN and CDR2 to SVGIG. The cysteine opens and the phenylalanine closes a CDR3 of 11 amino acids. This entry keeps only the CDR3 DNA: 33 bases, framed from base 1. The CDR3 regions of human TCRbeta chains were analyzed by immunosequencing. Processing in the source paper ran as follows. TCRs in the repertoires were matched against a reference library of SARS-CoV-2-specific TCRs that had been generated with the MIRA antigen-specificity platform. Breadth meant the fraction of unique TCRs that were SARS-CoV-2-associated, whereas depth meant the fraction of total T cells that were SARS-CoV-2-associated. Using the MIRA data, each spike-specific TCR was assigned both to the spike region to which the TCR was reactive and to a CD4 or CD8 class. Log10-transformed breadth and depth values were compared by one-way ANOVA with Sidak's multiple comparisons tests. TCRdb provides this immuneACCESS table in a form limited to in-frame rearrangements. Some clones are lacking; in checked studies, under half of them reflect an unresolved V gene, and why the rest are absent is not known. For V, J and clone size, that table is used; D and trimming come from the DNA. For this sample the table gives approximately 67,000 clones, of which around four fifths were detected only once. The top ten hold about 20% of the sample.

With respect to this clone: Its target antigen remains unknown. Nothing much larger sits one base from this clone, and base qualities are not available.

What this sample's time point label stands for: baseline before first vaccination. Samples from vaccinated people were obtained from the UK trials COV001 and COV002, which included a single-blind randomized controlled phase 2/3 trial of AZD1222 (ChAdOx1 nCoV-19) in healthy adults. For TCRbeta chain sequencing, PBMC samples were collected from trial participants at day 0 and at day 28 after the second dose. The starting material was peripheral blood, obtained on day 0 of AZD1222 vaccination. The rearranged chain carries TRBV30 and TRBJ2-1; the D segment cannot be called with confidence. The clonotype originates from an adult in good health. This receptor carries the CDR3 CAWAESYEQFF. The DNA sequence is given as TGTGCCTGGGCTGAATCGTATGAGCAGTTCTTC.